This T cell receptor (beta chain) was sequenced during a study of Tregs in tolerant kidney transplant recipients (dated 2019 in TCRdb). Regarding the complete study: Related donors were used in the transplants with nonmyeloablative bone marrow transplantation, and mixed chimerism was transient in the human trials. The study applied TCRbeta sequencing to find donor-specific regulatory T cells before combined kidney and bone marrow transplantation and then followed those same cells after transplant.

The time point label, as the study defines it: blood sample drawn before combined kidney and bone marrow transplant. In bulk CFSE mixed lymphocyte reactions, CFSE-labeled recipient PBMCs were cocultured with irradiated donor PBMCs for less than seven days, then stained for CD3/CD4/CD8 and FACS-sorted. The patients were several recipients of combined kidney and bone marrow transplants from the ITN036ST trial, and samples were available only from these trial subjects. Healthy control blood was processed to PBMCs by Ficoll density gradient and cryopreserved, and patient PBMCs were collected before and after transplant. The CDR3, from cysteine to phenylalanine, totals 13 residues. Part of the CDR3 DNA is given, 30 bases translated from base 1. CDR1 and CDR2 are drawn from the germline V gene (reference sequence): DFQATT, SNEGSKA. The junction carries 15 bases between V and J, which are trimmed by 4 bases and 8 bases respectively.

Genomic DNA was extracted from sorted cells with the QIAGEN DNeasy Blood and Tissue Kit for TCRbeta CDR3 sequencing. High-throughput TCRbeta CDR3 sequencing was carried out commercially through immunoSEQ, with PCR amplification with bias correction and internal controls included. As for the original processing: Unique productive TCRbeta sequences were defined by CDR3 nucleotide sequence when primers matched and otherwise by CDR3 amino acid sequence together with Vbeta and Jbeta genes. A sequence counted as donor-reactive if, in CFSE-low cells, the sequence had a frequency of at least 0.01% and was expanded at least 5-fold compared with unstimulated cells. Jensen-Shannon divergence calculated on the top 100 TCRbeta sequences ranked by frequency was used to measure repertoire divergence. For any sample with multiple sequencing runs, sorting error was corrected in each run separately before the runs were pooled. Sourced from immuneACCESS, this table was stored by TCRdb with only in-frame sequences that have V and J called. A share of the clones is absent; for the studies checked, an unresolved V gene accounts for under half, and the remainder has no known explanation. V, J and clone size are taken as reported in that table, and D and trimming were inferred from the DNA itself. The table for this sample records approximately 1,500 clones. 15% to 20% of the sample lies in the top ten.

Findings and caveats that apply to the study as a whole: Although technical replication error seemed to be minimal, the question of biological reproducibility was not addressed directly. Because the PCR primers were changed over time for some patients, nucleotide-level comparison could not be performed across the samples from those patients. In tolerant patients, donor-specific Tregs expanded more than Tregs overall, which suggests antigen-driven rather than nonspecific expansion. Because the study included only a small number of patients, the results must be confirmed in larger populations and under other immunosuppression protocols. Expanding Tregs with activated donor B cells appeared to identify the most biologically relevant and donor-specific TCRbeta repertoire.

As to this clone: No cognate antigen has been identified for it. The missing CDR3 end, 3 residues past where the read stops, is filled in from the germline J gene.

The sample in question was CD4+ T cells from blood cultured with allogeneic cells, obtained before the transplant. The sequence was obtained from a human patient who received a combined kidney and bone marrow transplant. The chain links TRBV20-1 with TRBJ2-1, with TRBD2 as a weak D call on 5 bases. The CDR3 reads as follows: CSATWTGKDEQFF. The part of the CDR3 DNA that was read is TGCAGTGCTACCTGGACTGGAAAGGATGAG.